This T cell receptor beta chain was retrieved from a study of CD8 T cells in Susac syndrome. Regarding this clonotype: The target antigen is unknown.

Per the germline V gene, CDR1 is SEHNR and CDR2 is FQNEAQ (reference sequence). The CDR3 is made up of 10 amino acids. V lost 5 bases and J lost 12, with 8 bases in between. General study findings and limits: It was acknowledged in the study that its TCR sequencing and HLA analysis involved a relatively small number of individuals.

RNA in amounts of roughly 0.5 to 1 ug was reverse transcribed with random hexamers. TCRdb reanalysed the immunoSEQ multiplex PCR reads using MiXCR and keeps one entry per CDR3 protein. The sample includes approximately 110,000 distinct CDR3 sequences, 85% to 95% of them seen just once. The material sequenced was CD8+ T cells from PBMCs. The chain has TRBV7-9 and TRBJ2-1; no clear D. The clonotype comes from a human donor with multiple sclerosis. In DNA, the CDR3 is TGTGCCAGCAGCATCCTCGGGCAGTTCTTC. It encodes CASSILGQFF.